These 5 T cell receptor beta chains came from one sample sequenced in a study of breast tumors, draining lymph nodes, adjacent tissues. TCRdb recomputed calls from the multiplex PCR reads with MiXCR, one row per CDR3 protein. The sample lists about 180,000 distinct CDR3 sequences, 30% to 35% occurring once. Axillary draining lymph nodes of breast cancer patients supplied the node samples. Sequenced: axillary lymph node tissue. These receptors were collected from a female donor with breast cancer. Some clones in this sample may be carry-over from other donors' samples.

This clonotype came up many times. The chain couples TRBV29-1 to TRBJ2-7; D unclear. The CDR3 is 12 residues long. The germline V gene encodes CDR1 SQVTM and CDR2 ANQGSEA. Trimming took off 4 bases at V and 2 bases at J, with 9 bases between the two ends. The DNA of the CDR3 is TGCAGCGTTGTATCAGCAACCTACGAGCAGTACTTC. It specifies CSVVSATYEQYF.

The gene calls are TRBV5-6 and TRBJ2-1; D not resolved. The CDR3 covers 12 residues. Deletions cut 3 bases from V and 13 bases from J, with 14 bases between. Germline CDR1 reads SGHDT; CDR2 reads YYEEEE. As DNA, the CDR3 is TGTGCCAGCAGCTACCGGACCCCACCCCAGTTCTTC. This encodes CASSYRTPPQFF.

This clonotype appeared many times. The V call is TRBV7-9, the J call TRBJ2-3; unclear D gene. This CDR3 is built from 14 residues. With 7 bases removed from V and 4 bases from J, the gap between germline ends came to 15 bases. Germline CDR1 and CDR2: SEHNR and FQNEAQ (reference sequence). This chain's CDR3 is CASTPKIGPDTQYF. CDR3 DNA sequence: TGTGCCAGCACCCCGAAGATAGGACCAGATACGCAGTATTTT.

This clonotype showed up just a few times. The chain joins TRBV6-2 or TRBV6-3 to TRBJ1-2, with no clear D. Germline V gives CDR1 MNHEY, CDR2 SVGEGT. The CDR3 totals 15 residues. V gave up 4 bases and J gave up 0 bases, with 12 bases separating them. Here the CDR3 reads CASSSGGEANYGYTF. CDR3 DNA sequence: TGTGCCAGCAGTTCAGGCGGAGAAGCTAACTATGGCTACACCTTC.

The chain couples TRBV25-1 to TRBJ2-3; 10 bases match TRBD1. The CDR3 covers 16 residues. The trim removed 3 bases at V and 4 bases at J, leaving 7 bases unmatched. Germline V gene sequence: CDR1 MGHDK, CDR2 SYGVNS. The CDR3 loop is CASSDPGQGGSDTQYF. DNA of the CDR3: TGTGCCAGCAGTGACCCAGGACAGGGGGGGTCAGATACGCAGTATTTT.